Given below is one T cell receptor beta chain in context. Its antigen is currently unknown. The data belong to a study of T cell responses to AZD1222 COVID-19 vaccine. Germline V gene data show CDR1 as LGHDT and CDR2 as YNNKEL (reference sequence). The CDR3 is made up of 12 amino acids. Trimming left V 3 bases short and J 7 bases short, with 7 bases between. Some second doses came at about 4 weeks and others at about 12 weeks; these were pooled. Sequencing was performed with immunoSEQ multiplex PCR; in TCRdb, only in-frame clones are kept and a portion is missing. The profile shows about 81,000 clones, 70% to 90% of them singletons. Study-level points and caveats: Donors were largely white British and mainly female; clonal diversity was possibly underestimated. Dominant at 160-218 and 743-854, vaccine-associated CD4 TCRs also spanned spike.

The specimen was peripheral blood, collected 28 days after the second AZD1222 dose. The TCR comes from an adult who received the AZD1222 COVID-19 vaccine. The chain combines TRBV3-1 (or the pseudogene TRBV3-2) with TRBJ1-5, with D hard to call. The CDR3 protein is CASSHTGQPQHF. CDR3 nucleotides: TGTGCCAGCAGCCACACCGGGCAGCCCCAGCATTTT.